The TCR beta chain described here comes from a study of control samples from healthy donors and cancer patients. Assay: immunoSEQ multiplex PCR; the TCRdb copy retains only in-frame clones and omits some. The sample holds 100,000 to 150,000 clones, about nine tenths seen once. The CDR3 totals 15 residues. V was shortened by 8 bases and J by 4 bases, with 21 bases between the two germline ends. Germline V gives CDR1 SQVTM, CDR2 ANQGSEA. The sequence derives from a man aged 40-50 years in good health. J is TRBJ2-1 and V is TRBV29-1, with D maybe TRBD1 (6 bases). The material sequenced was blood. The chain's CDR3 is CSSGTGTNPYNEQFF. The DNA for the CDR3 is TGCAGCAGCGGAACCGGGACAAATCCTTACAATGAGCAGTTCTTC.